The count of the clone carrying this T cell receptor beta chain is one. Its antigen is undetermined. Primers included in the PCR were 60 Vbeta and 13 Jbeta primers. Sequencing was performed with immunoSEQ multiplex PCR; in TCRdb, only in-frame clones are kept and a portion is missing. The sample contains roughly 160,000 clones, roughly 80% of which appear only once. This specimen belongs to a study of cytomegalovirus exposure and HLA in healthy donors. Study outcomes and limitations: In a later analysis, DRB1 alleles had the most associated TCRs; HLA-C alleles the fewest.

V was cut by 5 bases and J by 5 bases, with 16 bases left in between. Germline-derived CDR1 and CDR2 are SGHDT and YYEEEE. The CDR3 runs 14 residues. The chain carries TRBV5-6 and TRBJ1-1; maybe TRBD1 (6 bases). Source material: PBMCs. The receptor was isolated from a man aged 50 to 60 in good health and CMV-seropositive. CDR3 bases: TGTGCCAGCAGGAGGGCGGGGGCTAAAACTGAAGCTTTCTTT. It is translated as CASRRAGAKTEAFF.